Below, one T cell receptor beta chain is given with its context. Its antigen is as yet unknown. The germline CDR1 and CDR2 sequences are MDHEN and SYDVKM. The V end lost 5 bases, the J end lost 5 bases, and 10 bases lay between the germline ends. The CDR3 consists of 14 residues. Both 60 Vbeta primers and 13 Jbeta primers went into the PCR. Profiled with immunoSEQ multiplex PCR; TCRdb holds only in-frame clones, not every one. The sample lists approximately 150,000 clones; over 60% were seen once. This sample is drawn from a study of cytomegalovirus exposure and HLA in healthy donors. On the study more broadly: HLA-typed donors were the source of about 85 million unique TCRs, which an early data release held.

Study conclusions and caveats: Later analysis identified several of the most significant clusters that appeared linked to common viral pathogens.

This clonotype was sampled from a male donor in good health and CMV-seronegative. The chain joins TRBV28 to TRBJ1-6, with D hard to call. The sequenced sample consisted of PBMCs. CDR3 sequence reads: CASSPGSNNSPLHF. As DNA, the CDR3 is TGTGCCAGCAGTCCCGGTAGTAATAATTCACCCCTCCACTTT.